Presented here are 3 T cell receptor beta chains from one specimen sequenced in a study of blood T cell repertoires in COVID-19. Here immunoSEQ multiplex PCR was the method, and the copy in TCRdb shows in-frame clones only, minus some. The sample contains roughly 290,000 clones, about 85% of which appear only once. The sequenced sample was peripheral blood. The receptors originated from a human donor with COVID-19, enrolled during active disease. The donor label of this sample is uncertain.

The chain couples TRBV25-1 to TRBJ2-7; D gene unclear. The V gene lost 5 bases and the J gene lost 5 bases, with 7 bases spanning the gap. From germline, CDR1 is MGHDK and CDR2 SYGVNS. The CDR3 consists of 11 residues. The CDR3 loop is CASSPQNEQYF. The CDR3 bases are TGTGCCAGCAGTCCACAGAACGAGCAGTACTTC.

V usage is TRBV30 and J usage is TRBJ2-1; TRBD2 aligns across 10 bases. The CDR3 has 14 residues. The germline gives CDR1 GTSNPN, CDR2 SVGIG (reference sequence). The V and J ends lost 1 base and 8 bases, in that order; junction bases with no gene match: 5. CDR3 region: CAWSEGLAGDEQFF. Written as DNA, the CDR3 is TGTGCCTGGAGTGAGGGCCTAGCGGGAGATGAGCAGTTCTTC.

The V call is TRBV7-8, the J call TRBJ2-5, with 8 bases that match TRBD2. J lost 5 bases, V lost 5 bases, and 13 bases had no gene match. The germline gives CDR1 SGHVS, CDR2 FQNEAQ. The CDR3 extends over 16 amino acids. The CDR3 nucleotides read TGTGCCAGCAGCCCTGGCGTAGCGGGAAGGTCGGAGACCCAGTACTTC. It specifies CASSPGVAGRSETQYF. Full variable domain (missing parts from reference TRBV7-8 and TRBJ2-5): GAGVSQSPRYKVAKRGQDVALRCDPISGHVSLFWYQQALGQGPEFLTYFQNEAQLDKSGLPSDRFFAERPEGSVSTLKIQRTQQEDSAVYLCASSPGVAGRSETQYFGPGTRLLVL.